This T cell receptor (beta chain) comes out of a study of cytomegalovirus exposure and HLA in healthy donors. Study at large: The 110 or so validation repertoires were produced on the same platform as the roughly 670 repertoires of the first cohort. This was reported in a later analysis.

The CDR3 is made up of 15 amino acids. Trimming took 0 bases from V and 11 from J; bases not matched to a gene: 9. Germline V gives CDR1 SGHTA, CDR2 FQGNSA. This clone was found a few times. The antigen remains undetermined. The study's findings and limits: In vitro assays verified that a few CMV-associated chains recognized CMV antigens specifically. It was reportedly the case that the classifier diagnosed cytomegalovirus status with high specificity and sensitivity. According to a later analysis, TCR clusters from the first cohort tended to co-occur in the approximately 130 validation repertoires.

Method: immunoSEQ multiplex PCR; TCRdb's copy keeps in-frame clones and lacks some. The sample includes 250,000 to 350,000 clones, roughly 90% of them seen just once. The sequence derives from a woman under 30 in good health and CMV-seronegative. The gene calls are TRBV7-2 and TRBJ1-5, with TRBD1 matching over 8 bases. Sequencing was performed on PBMCs. Here the CDR3 reads CASSLAVQGAGSQHF. The CDR3 DNA reads TGTGCCAGCAGCTTAGCTGTTCAGGGGGCCGGGTCCCAGCATTTT.